The subject of this entry is one T cell receptor (beta chain). This sample is drawn from a study of cytomegalovirus exposure and HLA in healthy donors. Use of 60 Vbeta and 13 Jbeta primers characterized the PCR. The protocol was immunoSEQ multiplex PCR, while the TCRdb copy is restricted to in-frame clones and leaves out a portion. The sample lists approximately 150,000 clones, 65% to 70% occurring once. J was trimmed by 5 bases and V by 0 bases; bases with no gene match: 15. The V gene's germline CDR1 is LGHNA and CDR2 YNFKEQ. There are 19 residues in the CDR3. The specimen sequenced was PBMCs. This TCR was sampled from a man aged 30 to 45 in good health and CMV-seropositive. The chain employs TRBV4-2 and TRBJ2-5, with 10 bases that match TRBD2. The CDR3, as DNA: TGTGCCAGCAGCCAAGATTCCTCCCTCTCTAGCGGGAGTGGTGAGACCCAGTACTTC. The encoded protein is CASSQDSSLSSGSGETQYF.